The T cell receptor beta chain described here comes from a study of blood T cell repertoires in COVID-19. Concerning this clone itself: Other DNA sequences in the sample encode the same CDR3.

The germline V gene has CDR1 ENHRY and CDR2 SYGVKD. CDR3 length: 13 amino acids. The V gene lost 7 bases and the J gene lost 0 bases, with 7 bases spanning the gap. The protocol was immunoSEQ multiplex PCR, while the TCRdb copy is restricted to in-frame clones and leaves out a portion. In the table there are 250,000 to 300,000 clones, 89% of which are singletons. The source of this sequence is a woman aged 60-75 years with acute or convalescent COVID-19. The chain uses TRBV10-3 and TRBJ1-3; possibly TRBD1 for D (5 bases). Sequencing was performed on peripheral blood. CDR3 amino acids: CAIKTDSGNTIYF. Here the CDR3 DNA reads TGTGCCATCAAGACAGACTCTGGAAACACCATATATTTT.